What follows is one T cell receptor (beta chain) and its context. One end of the junction is discordant with germline, which a read error may explain. Both 60 Vbeta primers and 13 Jbeta primers went into the PCR. Sequencing was performed with immunoSEQ multiplex PCR; in TCRdb, only in-frame clones are kept and a portion is missing. The sample holds about 160,000 clones, 77% seen once. This record belongs to a study of cytomegalovirus exposure and HLA in healthy donors. CDR3 size: 12 residues. The germline CDR1 and CDR2 sequences are SEHNR and FQNEAQ (reference sequence). The sequencing input was PBMCs. The chain carries TRBV7-9 and TRBJ1-1; D not certain. This receptor was obtained from a woman aged 25 to 39 in good health and CMV-seronegative. The CDR3 loop is CSSSHGDTEAFF. The CDR3 nucleotides are TGTTCCAGCTCCCACGGGGACACTGAAGCTTTCTTT.